This T cell receptor beta chain was retrieved from a study of cytomegalovirus exposure and HLA in healthy donors. Overall study: Most genotyped donors, over 70% of about 400, had Caucasian-associated genetic ancestry. The study, taken as a whole, reports: A classifier reportedly called cytomegalovirus status with high sensitivity and specificity.

Concerning this clone itself: Its antigen is undetermined.

The CDR3 is 12 amino acids. CDR1 is LGHNA and CDR2 is YSLEER in the germline V gene. The ends lost 3 bases at V and 13 bases at J; junction bases unmatched: 6. Vbeta (60) and Jbeta (13) primers were used in the PCR. Sequencing was performed with immunoSEQ multiplex PCR; in TCRdb, only in-frame clones are kept and a portion is missing. This table holds 95,000 to 150,000 clones, less than 80% found once. The chain has TRBV4-3 and TRBJ2-4, with 7 bases matching TRBD1. The TCR originated in a man younger than 45 in good health and CMV-seronegative. The sample comprised PBMCs. The DNA for the CDR3 is TGCGCCAGCAGCCAGAAAGGGGGCAAGCAGTACTTC. Translated, it gives CASSQKGGKQYF.